Listed here are 25 T cell receptor beta chains from one sample, sequenced in a study of blood T cell repertoires in COVID-19. The table came from immunoSEQ multiplex PCR; TCRdb's copy has only in-frame clones and leaves some out. The sample has approximately 200,000 clones, around 87% seen once. Sequenced material: peripheral blood. These receptors came from a woman under 40 with active or convalescent COVID-19.

V usage is TRBV13 and J usage is TRBJ2-5, with a weak D call TRBD2 (6 bases). This CDR3 has 15 amino acids. Trimming took off 1 base at V and 7 bases at J, with 16 bases between the two ends. Germline loops: CDR1 PRHDT, CDR2 FYEKMQ (reference sequence). The CDR3 DNA reads as TGTGCCAGCAGCTTAGATGGCCCGACGCGGGGGACCCAGTACTTC. This encodes CASSLDGPTRGTQYF.

The CDR3 spells CASSTLSSSIYEQYF. The CDR3 DNA follows: TGTGCCAGTAGTACCCTGAGTTCTTCGATATACGAGCAGTACTTC. The chain links TRBV19 to TRBJ2-7; D gene uncertain. V shed 4 bases and J shed 4 bases, with 17 bases lying between them. The CDR3 runs 15 residues. Germline CDR1 LNHDA, CDR2 SQIVND (reference sequence).

This rearrangement joins TRBV5-6 to TRBJ2-3; D remains unclear. Trimming pared 4 bases from V and 0 bases from J, leaving 18 bases between. CDR3 length equals 17 residues. Germline V gene sequence: CDR1 SGHDT, CDR2 YYEEEE. The CDR3 loop is CASSPKRRTPSTDTQYF. CDR3 nucleotide sequence: TGTGCCAGCAGCCCCAAGAGGAGAACTCCTAGCACAGATACGCAGTATTTT. The whole variable domain, filled in from reference TRBV5-6 and TRBJ2-3, reads DAGVTQSPTHLIKTRGQQVTLRCSPKSGHDTVSWYQQALGQGPQFIFQYYEEEERQRGNFPDRFSGHQFPNYSSELNVNALLLGDSALYLCASSPKRRTPSTDTQYFGPGTRLTVL.

This clone was seen only once. The chain uses TRBV7-9 and TRBJ1-4; 10 nucleotides line up with TRBD1. This CDR3 region has 15 residues. J gave up 5 bases and V 6 bases, and 6 bases lay outside the gene matches. Germline V gene lookup returns CDR1 SEHNR and CDR2 FQNEAQ (reference sequence). CDR3 coding DNA: TGTGCCAGCAGTCGGACAGGGGGTTCGAATGAAAAACTGTTTTTT. It specifies CASSRTGGSNEKLFF.

This clone was observed once. The gene calls are TRBV13 and TRBJ1-6; TRBD1 matches 7 bases. The CDR3 is 15 residues long. V shed 5 bases and J 7 bases; nucleotides not matched to a gene: 8. The germline V gene encodes CDR1 PRHDT and CDR2 FYEKMQ (reference sequence). The CDR3 DNA is TGTGCCAGCAGCGAAGGACAGGCCGAAAATTCACCCCTCCACTTT. This gives the protein CASSEGQAENSPLHF.

This sequence joins TRBV27 and TRBJ1-1, with 10 bases identical to TRBD1. CDR1 is MNHEY and CDR2 is SMNVEV in the germline V gene (reference sequence). V shed 5 bases and J 1 base; nucleotides not matched to a gene: 4. The CDR3 has 15 residues. CDR3 nucleotide sequence: TGTGCCAGCAGTCCCTGGACAGGGGGGAACACTGAAGCTTTCTTT. Its translation: CASSPWTGGNTEAFF.

The chain carries TRBV10-3 and TRBJ2-1, with D possibly TRBD1 on 6 matching bases. Per germline, CDR1 ENHRY and CDR2 SYGVKD. The CDR3 loop spans 15 amino acids. Trimming removed 5 bases from V and 5 bases from J, with 16 bases in between. As DNA, the CDR3 is TGTGCCATCAGTCTGATACAGGGTGGGGACAATGAGCAGTTCTTC. Its translation is CAISLIQGGDNEQFF.

This sequence joins TRBV19 and TRBJ1-2; tentatively, D is TRBD1 (5 bases). Germline V gene data show CDR1 as LNHDA and CDR2 as SQIVND (reference sequence). The ends were cut back, 5 bases at V and 8 bases at J, with 21 bases in the middle. This CDR3 contains 15 residues. The CDR3 coding sequence is TGTGCCAGTAGTTCGCAGGACAAACGCTCTAGGGGCTACACCTTC. It specifies CASSSQDKRSRGYTF.

J is TRBJ1-6 and V is TRBV6-5; possibly TRBD1 for D (6 bases). Germline V gene data show CDR1 as MNHEY and CDR2 as SVGAGI. Trimming took 2 bases from V and 8 from J, leaving 10 bases between them. This CDR3 has 14 amino acids. The DNA for the CDR3 is TGTGCCAGCAGTTACCGGGACAAGGATTCACCCCTCCACTTT. It translates to CASSYRDKDSPLHF.

The rearrangement uses TRBV11-2 and TRBJ2-1, with TRBD1 identical over 9 bases. Trimming took 5 bases from V and 4 from J; bases not matched to a gene: 12. CDR1 is SGHAT, CDR2 FQNNGV, per germline. The CDR3 has 17 residues. Here the CDR3 reads CASSASQGAAYYNEQFF. DNA of the CDR3: TGTGCCAGCAGCGCCTCACAGGGGGCCGCTTATTACAATGAGCAGTTCTTC.

The CDR3 here is CAIRDTVHEQFF. DNA for the CDR3: TGTGCCATCCGGGACACTGTCCATGAGCAGTTCTTC. This rearrangement joins TRBV10-3 to TRBJ2-1, with D possibly TRBD1 on 6 matching bases. Germline CDR1 ENHRY, CDR2 SYGVKD. The CDR3 covers 12 residues. V lost 8 bases and J lost 8, with 13 bases in between.

Details on this clone: The germline gene is not matched at one end of the junction; a read error may be the cause. This sequence joins TRBV7-7 and TRBJ1-5; D uncertain. In germline, CDR1 is SSHAT, CDR2 FNYEAQ (reference sequence). The CDR3 consists of 13 residues. CDR3 residues: CASSLEAGQPQHF. The CDR3 DNA follows: TGTGCTAGCAGCTTAGAGGCGGGTCAGCCCCAGCATTTT.

V is TRBV9 and J is TRBJ1-1, with D possibly TRBD1 on 6 matching bases. This CDR3 is 14 amino acids long. The ends were cut back, 3 bases at V and 5 bases at J, with 14 bases in the middle. CDR1 and CDR2 (germline): SGDLS, YYNGEE. In nucleotides, the CDR3 is TGTGCCAGCAGCGAGCAGGTTACAGGGACTGAAGCTTTCTTT. Translation gives CASSEQVTGTEAFF.

The chain carries TRBV5-4 and TRBJ1-1, with 12 nucleotides matching TRBD1. J gave up 5 bases and V 4 bases, and 12 bases lay outside the gene matches. The CDR3 extends over 17 amino acids. The germline V gene has CDR1 SGHNT and CDR2 YYREEE (reference sequence). CDR3 residues: CASSDARDRGRRTEAFF. In nucleotides, the CDR3 is TGTGCCAGCAGCGACGCCCGGGACAGGGGGCGTCGGACTGAAGCTTTCTTT.

This clone was seen only a few times. This chain links TRBV5-6 with TRBJ1-2, with D unclear. The germline CDR1 and CDR2 sequences are SGHDT and YYEEEE. Trimming cost V 0 bases and J 2 bases, with 5 bases left between them. This CDR3 region has 13 residues. The CDR3 DNA sequence: TGTGCCAGCAGCTTGGTTCAGAACTATGGCTACACCTTC. This encodes CASSLVQNYGYTF.

Here the CDR3 DNA reads TGTGCCACCAGCCGGACTTCCACAGATACGCAGTATTTT. Translating it yields CATSRTSTDTQYF. The rearrangement uses TRBV24-1 and TRBJ2-3, with a possible D match to TRBD2 (5 bases). Between the trimmed V and J ends, which lost 7 bases and 2 bases, there was a span of 9 bases. This CDR3 contains 13 residues. The germline V gene encodes CDR1 KGHDR and CDR2 SFDVKD.

This rearrangement joins TRBV3-1 (or the pseudogene TRBV3-2) to TRBJ2-1; a weak D match, TRBD1 (6 bases). The CDR3 covers 13 residues. V lost 3 bases and J 7 bases, leaving 10 bases between the germline ends. From germline, CDR1 is LGHDT and CDR2 YNNKEL (reference sequence). The CDR3 is CASSHLRGNEQFF. The CDR3 coding sequence is TGTGCCAGCAGCCACCTCAGGGGAAATGAGCAGTTCTTC.

The count of this clone is one. CDR3 in amino acids: CASSLASQKSYGYTF. DNA of the CDR3: TGCGCCAGCAGCTTGGCCTCGCAGAAAAGCTATGGCTACACCTTC. The rearrangement uses TRBV5-1 and TRBJ1-2, with D unresolved. Trimming shortened V by 0 bases and J by 4 bases, and 13 bases separated the two germline ends. The CDR3 contains 15 residues. CDR1 SGHRS and CDR2 YFSETQ come from the germline V gene.

The chain has TRBV3-1 (or the pseudogene TRBV3-2) and TRBJ2-7; TRBD2 matches 15 bases. The CDR3 runs 17 residues. Trimming took 3 bases from V and 5 from J; bases not matched to a gene: 8. Germline values: CDR1 LGHDT, CDR2 YNNKEL (reference sequence). As DNA, the CDR3 is TGTGCCAGCAGCCAGGGGACTAGCGGGAGGTTGGCGGACGAGCAGTACTTC. It is translated as CASSQGTSGRLADEQYF.

The V call is TRBV6-5, the J call TRBJ1-2, with TRBD1 as a possible D gene (6 bases). Germline V gene lookup returns CDR1 MNHEY and CDR2 SVGAGI. V shed 6 bases and J shed 1 base, with 9 bases lying between them. There are 13 residues in the CDR3. Here the CDR3 reads CASSRTVNYGYTF. Written as DNA, the CDR3 is TGTGCCAGCAGCAGGACAGTTAACTATGGCTACACCTTC.

The genes are TRBV6-5 and TRBJ1-6; tentative D call: TRBD1 (5 bases). This CDR3 region has 12 residues. Trimming pared 6 bases from V and 7 bases from J, leaving 7 bases between. Looked up from germline, CDR1 is MNHEY and CDR2 is SVGAGI. The CDR3 here is CASRDNNSPLHF. The CDR3 DNA reads TGTGCCAGCAGGGACAACAATTCACCCCTCCACTTT.

The chain recombines TRBV5-1 with TRBJ2-3; 8 bases align to TRBD2. Germline V lookup: CDR1 SGHRS, CDR2 YFSETQ. The length of the CDR3 is 13 residues. J gave up 6 bases and V 6 bases, and 6 bases lay outside the gene matches. CDR3 sequence: CASTGTRADTQYF. DNA of the CDR3: TGCGCCAGCACTGGGACTAGGGCCGATACGCAGTATTTT. Full variable domain (missing parts from reference TRBV5-1 and TRBJ2-3): KAGVTQTPRYLIKTRGQQVTLSCSPISGHRSVSWYQQTPGQGLQFLFEYFSETQRNKGNFPGRFSGRQFSNSRSEMNVSTLELGDSALYLCASTGTRADTQYFGPGTRLTVL.

V and J are TRBV5-1 and TRBJ2-1, with 7 positions matching TRBD2. The germline CDR1 and CDR2 sequences are SGHRS and YFSETQ. With V trimmed by 3 bases and J by 9 bases, 9 bases remained unmatched. This CDR3 is 14 amino acids long. The CDR3 protein is CASSSTAGEIEQFF. DNA of the CDR3: TGCGCCAGCAGCTCCACGGCGGGAGAAATTGAGCAGTTCTTC.

This clone came up once. The CDR3 DNA reads as TGTGCTAGTGGGGCCTCTGGGGCCAACGTCCTGACTTTC. Translation: CASGASGANVLTF. This chain uses TRBV12-5 with TRBJ2-6; no firm D call. Trimming took 6 bases from V and 0 from J, leaving 3 bases between them. The CDR3 has 13 residues. Germline CDR1 and CDR2: LGHNT and FRNRAP.

This chain uses TRBV28 with TRBJ2-1; perhaps TRBD1 as D (6 bases). Germline V CDR1 and CDR2: MDHEN, SYDVKM. The V and J ends lost 4 bases and 0 bases respectively, with 16 bases between them. The CDR3 extends over 17 amino acids. As DNA, the CDR3 is TGTGCCAGCAGTTCAACGGGGACACCGAGCTCCTACAATGAGCAGTTCTTC. Protein sequence: CASSSTGTPSSYNEQFF.